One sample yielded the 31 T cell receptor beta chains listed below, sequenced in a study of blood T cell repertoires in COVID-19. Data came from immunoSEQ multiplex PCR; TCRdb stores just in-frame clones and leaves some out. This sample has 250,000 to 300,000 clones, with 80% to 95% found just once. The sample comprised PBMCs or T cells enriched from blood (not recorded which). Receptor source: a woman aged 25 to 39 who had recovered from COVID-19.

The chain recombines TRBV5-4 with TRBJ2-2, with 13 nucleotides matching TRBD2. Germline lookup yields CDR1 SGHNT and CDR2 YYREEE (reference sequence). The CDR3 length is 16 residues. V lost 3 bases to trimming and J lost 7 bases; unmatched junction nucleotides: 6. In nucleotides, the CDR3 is TGTGCCAGCAGCTATGGACTAGCGGGAGTTGGCGGGGAGCTGTTTTTT. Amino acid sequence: CASSYGLAGVGGELFF.

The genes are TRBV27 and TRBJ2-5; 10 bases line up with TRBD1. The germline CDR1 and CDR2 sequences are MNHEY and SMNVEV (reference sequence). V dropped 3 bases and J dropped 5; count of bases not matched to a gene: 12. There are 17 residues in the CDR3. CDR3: CASSFLRQGAKAETQYF. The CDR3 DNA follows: TGTGCCAGCAGTTTTTTAAGACAGGGGGCTAAGGCGGAGACCCAGTACTTC.

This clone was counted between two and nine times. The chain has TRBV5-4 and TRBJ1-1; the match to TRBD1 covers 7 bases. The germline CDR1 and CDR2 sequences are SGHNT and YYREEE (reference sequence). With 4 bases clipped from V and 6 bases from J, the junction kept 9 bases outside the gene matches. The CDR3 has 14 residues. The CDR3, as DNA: TGTGCCAGCAGCAGAGCAGAGGGGGCGTCTGAAGCTTTCTTT. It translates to CASSRAEGASEAFF.

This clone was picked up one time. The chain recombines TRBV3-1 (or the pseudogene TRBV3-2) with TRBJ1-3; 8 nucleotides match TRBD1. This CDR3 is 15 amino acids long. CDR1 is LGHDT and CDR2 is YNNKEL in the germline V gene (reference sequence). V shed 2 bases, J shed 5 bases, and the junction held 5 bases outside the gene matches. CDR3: CASSQLDRVRNTIYF. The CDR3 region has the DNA TGTGCCAGCAGCCAACTGGACAGGGTTAGAAACACCATATATTTT.

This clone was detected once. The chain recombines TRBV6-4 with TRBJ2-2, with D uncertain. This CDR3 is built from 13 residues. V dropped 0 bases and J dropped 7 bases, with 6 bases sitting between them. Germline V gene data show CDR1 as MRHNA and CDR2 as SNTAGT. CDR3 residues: CASSDSSNGELFF. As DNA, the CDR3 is TGTGCCAGCAGTGACTCGAGTAACGGGGAGCTGTTTTTT.

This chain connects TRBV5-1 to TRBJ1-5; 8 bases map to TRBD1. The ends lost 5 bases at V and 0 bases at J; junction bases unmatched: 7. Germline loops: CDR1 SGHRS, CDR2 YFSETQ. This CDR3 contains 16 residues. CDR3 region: CASSPGQGGSNQPQHF. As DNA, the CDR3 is TGCGCCAGCAGTCCCGGACAGGGTGGTAGCAATCAGCCCCAGCATTTT.

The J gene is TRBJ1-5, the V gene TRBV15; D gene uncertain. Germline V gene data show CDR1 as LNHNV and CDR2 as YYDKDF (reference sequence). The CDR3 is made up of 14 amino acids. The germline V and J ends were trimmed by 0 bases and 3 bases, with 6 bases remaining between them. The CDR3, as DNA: TGTGCCACCAGCAGAGACAGGAACAATCAGCCCCAGCATTTT. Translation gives CATSRDRNNQPQHF.

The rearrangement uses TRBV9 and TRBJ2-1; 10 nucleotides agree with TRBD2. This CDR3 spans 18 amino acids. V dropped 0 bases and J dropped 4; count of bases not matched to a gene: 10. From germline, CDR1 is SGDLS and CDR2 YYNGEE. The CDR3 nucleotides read TGTGCCAGCAGCGTAGCTACGGCTAGCGGGAGATTATACAATGAGCAGTTCTTC. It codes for CASSVATASGRLYNEQFF.

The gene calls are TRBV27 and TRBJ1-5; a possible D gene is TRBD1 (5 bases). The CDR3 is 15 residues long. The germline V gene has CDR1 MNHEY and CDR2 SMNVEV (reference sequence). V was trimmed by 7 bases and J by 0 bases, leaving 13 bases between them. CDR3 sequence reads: CASKLDMASNQPQHF. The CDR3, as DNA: TGTGCCAGCAAACTGGACATGGCTAGCAATCAGCCCCAGCATTTT.

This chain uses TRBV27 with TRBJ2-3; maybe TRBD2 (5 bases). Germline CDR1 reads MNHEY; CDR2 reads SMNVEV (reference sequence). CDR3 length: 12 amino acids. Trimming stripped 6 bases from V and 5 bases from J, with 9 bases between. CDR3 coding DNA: TGTGCCAGCAGCCCGGGGATAGATACGCAGTATTTT. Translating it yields CASSPGIDTQYF.

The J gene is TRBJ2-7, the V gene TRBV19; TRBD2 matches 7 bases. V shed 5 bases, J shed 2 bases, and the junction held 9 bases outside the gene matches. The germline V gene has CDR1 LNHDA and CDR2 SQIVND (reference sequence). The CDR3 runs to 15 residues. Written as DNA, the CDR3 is TGTGCCAGTAGTCCCGCCCGCGGGAGCACCTACGAGCAGTACTTC. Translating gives CASSPARGSTYEQYF. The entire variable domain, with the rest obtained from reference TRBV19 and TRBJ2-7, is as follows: DGGITQSPKYLFRKEGQNVTLSCEQNLNHDAMYWYRQDPGQGLRLIYYSQIVNDFQKGDIAEGYSVSREKKESFPLTVTSAQKNPTAFYLCASSPARGSTYEQYFGPGTRLTVT.

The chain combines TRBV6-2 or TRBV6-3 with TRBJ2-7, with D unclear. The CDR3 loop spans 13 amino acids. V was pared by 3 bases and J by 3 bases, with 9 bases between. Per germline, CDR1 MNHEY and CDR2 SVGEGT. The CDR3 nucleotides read TGTGCCAGCAGTTATTTTAGCCTCTACGAGCAGTACTTC. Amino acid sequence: CASSYFSLYEQYF.

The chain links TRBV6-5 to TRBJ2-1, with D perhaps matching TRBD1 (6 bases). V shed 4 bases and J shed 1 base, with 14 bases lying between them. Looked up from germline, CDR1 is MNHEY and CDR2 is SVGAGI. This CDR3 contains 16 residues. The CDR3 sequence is CASSSLQGPSYNEQFF. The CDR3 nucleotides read TGTGCCAGCAGTTCCCTACAGGGCCCATCCTACAATGAGCAGTTCTTC.

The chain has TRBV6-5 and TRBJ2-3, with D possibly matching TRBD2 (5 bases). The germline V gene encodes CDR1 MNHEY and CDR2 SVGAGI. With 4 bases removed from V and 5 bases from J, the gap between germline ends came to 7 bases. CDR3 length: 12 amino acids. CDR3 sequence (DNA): TGTGCCAGCAGTTCCGAGGGAGATACGCAGTATTTT. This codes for CASSSEGDTQYF.

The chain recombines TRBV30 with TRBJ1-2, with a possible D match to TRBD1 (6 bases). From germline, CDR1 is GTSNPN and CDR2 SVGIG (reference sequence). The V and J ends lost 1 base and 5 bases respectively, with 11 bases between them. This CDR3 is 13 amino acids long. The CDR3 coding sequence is TGTGCCTGGAGTGCGGACAGTCCTTATGGCTACACCTTC. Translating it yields CAWSADSPYGYTF.

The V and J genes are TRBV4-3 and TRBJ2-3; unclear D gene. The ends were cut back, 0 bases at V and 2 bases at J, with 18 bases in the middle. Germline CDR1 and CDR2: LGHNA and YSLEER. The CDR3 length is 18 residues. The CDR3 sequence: CASSQELSRAPYTDTQYF. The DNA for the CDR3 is TGCGCCAGCAGCCAAGAATTGTCGCGAGCGCCCTACACAGATACGCAGTATTTT.

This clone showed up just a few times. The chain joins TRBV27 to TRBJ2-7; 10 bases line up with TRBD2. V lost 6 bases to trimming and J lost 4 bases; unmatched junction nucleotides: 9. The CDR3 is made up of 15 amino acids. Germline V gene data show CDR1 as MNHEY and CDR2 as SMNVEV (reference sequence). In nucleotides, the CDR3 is TGTGCCAGCAGGGATTGGACTAGCGGTCCGTACGAGCAGTACTTC. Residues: CASRDWTSGPYEQYF.

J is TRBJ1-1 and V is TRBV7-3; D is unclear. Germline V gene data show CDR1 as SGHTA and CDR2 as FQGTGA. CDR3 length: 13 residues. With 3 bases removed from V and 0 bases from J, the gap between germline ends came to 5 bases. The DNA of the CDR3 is TGTGCCAGCAGCTTTACAATGAACACTGAAGCTTTCTTT. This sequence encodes CASSFTMNTEAFF.

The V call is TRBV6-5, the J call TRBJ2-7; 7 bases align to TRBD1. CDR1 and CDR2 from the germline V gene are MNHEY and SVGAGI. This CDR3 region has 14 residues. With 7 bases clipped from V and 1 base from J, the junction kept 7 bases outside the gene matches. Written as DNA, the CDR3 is TGTGCCAGCATGGGGACAGCGAGTTCCTACGAGCAGTACTTC. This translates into CASMGTASSYEQYF.

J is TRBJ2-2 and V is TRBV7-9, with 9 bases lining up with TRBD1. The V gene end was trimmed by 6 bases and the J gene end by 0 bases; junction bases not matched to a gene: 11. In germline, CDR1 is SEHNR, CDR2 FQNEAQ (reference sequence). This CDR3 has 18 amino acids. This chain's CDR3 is CASSFKETGGPNTGELFF. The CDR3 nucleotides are TGTGCCAGCAGTTTCAAGGAAACAGGGGGCCCGAACACCGGGGAGCTGTTTTTT.

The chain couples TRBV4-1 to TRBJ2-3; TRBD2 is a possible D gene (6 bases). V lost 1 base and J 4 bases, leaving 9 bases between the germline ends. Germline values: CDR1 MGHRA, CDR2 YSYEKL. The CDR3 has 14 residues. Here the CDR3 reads CASSQAGEADTQYF. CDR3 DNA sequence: TGCGCCAGCAGCCAAGCGGGAGAAGCAGATACGCAGTATTTT.

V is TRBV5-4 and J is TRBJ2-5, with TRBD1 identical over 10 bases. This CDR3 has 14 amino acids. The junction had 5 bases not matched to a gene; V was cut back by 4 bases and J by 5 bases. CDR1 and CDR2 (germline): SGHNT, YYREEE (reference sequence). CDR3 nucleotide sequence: TGTGCCAGCAGCCCAGACAGGGGGCCGGAGACCCAGTACTTC. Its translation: CASSPDRGPETQYF.

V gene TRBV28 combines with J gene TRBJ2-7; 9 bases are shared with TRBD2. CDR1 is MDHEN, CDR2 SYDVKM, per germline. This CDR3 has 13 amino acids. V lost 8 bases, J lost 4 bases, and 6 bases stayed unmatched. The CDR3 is CASVGTSKYEQYF. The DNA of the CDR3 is TGTGCCAGCGTCGGGACTAGCAAGTACGAGCAGTACTTC.

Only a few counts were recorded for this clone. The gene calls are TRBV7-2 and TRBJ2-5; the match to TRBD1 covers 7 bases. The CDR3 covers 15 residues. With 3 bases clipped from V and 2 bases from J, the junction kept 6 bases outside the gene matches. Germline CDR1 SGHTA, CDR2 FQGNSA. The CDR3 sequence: CASSLTGNPQETQYF. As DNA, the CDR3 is TGTGCCAGCAGCTTGACAGGGAACCCGCAAGAGACCCAGTACTTC.

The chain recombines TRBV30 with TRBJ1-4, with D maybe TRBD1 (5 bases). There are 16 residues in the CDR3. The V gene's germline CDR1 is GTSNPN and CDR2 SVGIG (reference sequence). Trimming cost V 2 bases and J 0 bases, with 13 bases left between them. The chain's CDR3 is CAWSIGALATNEKLFF. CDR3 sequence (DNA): TGTGCCTGGAGTATAGGGGCACTTGCAACTAATGAAAAACTGTTTTTT.

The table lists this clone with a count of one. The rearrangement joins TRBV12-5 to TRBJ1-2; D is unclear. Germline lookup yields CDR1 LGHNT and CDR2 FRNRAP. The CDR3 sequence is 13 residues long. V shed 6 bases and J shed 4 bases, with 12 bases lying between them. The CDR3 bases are TGTGCTAGTGGCCTCGCAGGCGCCTATGGCTACACCTTC. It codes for CASGLAGAYGYTF.

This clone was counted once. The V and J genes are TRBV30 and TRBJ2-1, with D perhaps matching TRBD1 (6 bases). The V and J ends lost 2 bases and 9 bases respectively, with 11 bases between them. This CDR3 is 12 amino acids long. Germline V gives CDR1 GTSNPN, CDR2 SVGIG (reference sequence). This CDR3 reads CAWSQQGFEQFF. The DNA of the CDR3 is TGTGCCTGGAGTCAACAGGGTTTTGAGCAGTTCTTC. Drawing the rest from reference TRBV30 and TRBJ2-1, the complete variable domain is SQTIHQWPATLVQPVGSPLSLECTVEGTSNPNLYWYRQAAGRGLQLLFYSVGIGQISSEVPQNLSASRPQDRQFILSSKKLLLSDSGFYLCAWSQQGFEQFFGPGTRLTVL.

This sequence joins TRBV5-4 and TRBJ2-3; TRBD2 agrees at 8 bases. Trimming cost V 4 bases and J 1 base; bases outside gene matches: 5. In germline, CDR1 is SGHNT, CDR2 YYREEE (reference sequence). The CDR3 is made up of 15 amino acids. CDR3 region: CASSLRAGGTDTQYF. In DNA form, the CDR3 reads TGTGCCAGCAGCCTAAGAGCGGGAGGCACAGATACGCAGTATTTT.

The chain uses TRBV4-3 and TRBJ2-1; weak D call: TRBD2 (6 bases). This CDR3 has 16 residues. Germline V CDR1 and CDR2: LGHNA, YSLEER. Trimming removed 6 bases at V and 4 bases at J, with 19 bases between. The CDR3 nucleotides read TGCGCCAGCAGTCACGGACGGCTAGCGACATACAATGAGCAGTTCTTC. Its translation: CASSHGRLATYNEQFF.

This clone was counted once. CDR3 amino acids: CASSLTPGASYGYTF. In nucleotides, the CDR3 is TGTGCCAGCAGCTTAACGCCAGGGGCGAGCTATGGCTACACCTTC. The V gene is TRBV7-3, the J gene TRBJ1-2, with a possible D match to TRBD1 (6 bases). V lost 0 bases to trimming and J lost 4 bases, with 12 bases between them. CDR1 SGHTA and CDR2 FQGTGA come from the germline V gene. The CDR3 loop spans 15 amino acids.

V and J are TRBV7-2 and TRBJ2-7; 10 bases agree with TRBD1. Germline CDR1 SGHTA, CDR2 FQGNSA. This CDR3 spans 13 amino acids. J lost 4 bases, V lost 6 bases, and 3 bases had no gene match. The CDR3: CASSPGQGYEQYF. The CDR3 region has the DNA TGTGCCAGCAGTCCGGGACAGGGGTACGAGCAGTACTTC.